The 13 T cell receptor beta chains below come from one sample, sequenced in a study of shared clonotypes between healthy human individuals. The assay was immunoSEQ multiplex PCR, and TCRdb's table has in-frame clones only and misses some. The table includes about 490,000 clones, 70% to 80% detected once. Sequencing used PBMCs. These receptors all come from a woman in her thirties or forties in good health. Some clones in this sample may be carry-over from other donors' samples.

The chain joins TRBV20-1 to TRBJ1-1; D possibly corresponds to TRBD1 (5 bases). Trimming shortened V by 6 bases and J by 5 bases, and 10 bases separated the two germline ends. The CDR3 has 11 amino acids. Germline assignment: CDR1 DFQATT and CDR2 SNEGSKA (reference sequence). The CDR3 reads CSAPRGTEAFF. CDR3 DNA: TGCAGTGCCCCCCGGGGGACTGAAGCTTTCTTT.

V gene TRBV11-2 combines with J gene TRBJ2-2; 8 nucleotides line up with TRBD2. CDR3 length equals 16 residues. V dropped 1 base and J dropped 7; count of bases not matched to a gene: 8. Germline V gives CDR1 SGHAT, CDR2 FQNNGV. CDR3 sequence reads: CASSLAERELLGELFF. The DNA for the CDR3 is TGTGCCAGCAGCTTAGCGGAGCGGGAGTTGCTCGGGGAGCTGTTTTTT.

The chain links TRBV7-9 to TRBJ1-1, with D possibly being TRBD1 (5 bases). Germline CDR1 is SEHNR and CDR2 is FQNEAQ (reference sequence). The CDR3 runs to 14 residues. Trimming shortened V by 5 bases and J by 2 bases, and 12 bases separated the two germline ends. The chain's CDR3 is CASSEGEANTEAFF. The CDR3 nucleotides read TGTGCCAGCAGCGAAGGGGAGGCCAACACTGAAGCTTTCTTT.

This clone was observed a single time. The chain has TRBV5-1 and TRBJ1-3; D is perhaps TRBD1 (6 bases). Trimming removed 0 bases at V and 3 bases at J, with 13 bases between. Looked up from germline, CDR1 is SGHRS and CDR2 is YFSETQ. The CDR3 spans 16 residues. CDR3 amino acids: CASSLVSGAGGNTIYF. In DNA form, the CDR3 reads TGCGCCAGCAGCTTGGTCTCAGGGGCAGGTGGAAACACCATATATTTT.

This sequence joins TRBV15 and TRBJ2-2, with 12 positions matching TRBD2. This CDR3 is built from 17 residues. Germline trimming cut 3 bases from V and 5 bases from J; bases unmatched to any gene: 7. Per germline, CDR1 LNHNV and CDR2 YYDKDF (reference sequence). CDR3: CATSRVTGTSGTGELFF. Written as DNA, the CDR3 is TGTGCCACCAGCAGGGTTACCGGGACTAGCGGGACCGGGGAGCTGTTTTTT.

The CDR3 DNA reads TGTGCCAGCAGCCAAGGGCGGGTACTCTCCTACAATGAGCAGTTCTTC. Amino acid sequence: CASSQGRVLSYNEQFF. The gene calls are TRBV14 and TRBJ2-1; tentatively, D is TRBD2 (5 bases). Germline V gene lookup returns CDR1 SGHDN and CDR2 FVKESK. Trimming removed 1 base from V and 0 bases from J, with 10 bases in between. This CDR3 has 16 residues.

This clone appeared once. The chain recombines TRBV2 with TRBJ1-2; D uncertain. The V gene lost 6 bases and the J gene lost 8 bases, with 19 bases spanning the gap. The CDR3 totals 14 residues. Germline V gene sequence: CDR1 SNHLY, CDR2 FYNNEI. The CDR3, as DNA: TGTGCCAGCAGAGCCACCTCAGGTAATGGCGGCTACACCTTC. It codes for CASRATSGNGGYTF.

In this sample, this clone turned up a few times. The chain has TRBV11-2 and TRBJ1-1, with no clear D. Germline V gene sequence: CDR1 SGHAT, CDR2 FQNNGV. This CDR3 spans 14 amino acids. Trimming pared 2 bases from V and 2 bases from J, leaving 9 bases between. CDR3 sequence reads: CASSLSDGNTEAFF. The CDR3 bases are TGTGCCAGCAGCTTATCAGACGGAAACACTGAAGCTTTCTTT.

The V gene is TRBV4-1, the J gene TRBJ2-7; 11 bases are shared with TRBD2. Germline-derived CDR1 and CDR2 are MGHRA and YSYEKL. This CDR3 has 15 amino acids. Trimming at V came to 1 base and at J to 6 bases, leaving 5 bases not matched to a gene. The CDR3 region has the DNA TGCGCCAGCAGCCAAGGGCCCCTAGCGGGAGGCGAGCAGTACTTC. Translation gives CASSQGPLAGGEQYF.

Worth noting for this clone: Because the CDR3 is missing its conserved closing phenylalanine or tryptophan, this is likely a read error. The V and J genes are TRBV2 and TRBJ1-6; D is unresolved. V lost 6 bases, J lost 10 bases, and 16 bases lay in between. The CDR3 runs 14 residues. The germline V gene encodes CDR1 SNHLY and CDR2 FYNNEI. CDR3: CASSSLGTLSPLHS. CDR3 DNA: TGTGCCAGCAGCTCCTTGGGTACCTTGTCACCCCTCCACTCT.

The chain employs TRBV18 and TRBJ2-7, with 7 positions matching TRBD2. J lost 1 base, V lost 3 bases, and 9 bases had no gene match. The CDR3 is 16 amino acids. Germline V gives CDR1 KGHSH, CDR2 LQKENI. The CDR3 nucleotides are TGTGCCAGCTCACCCAACCTGAGGGGAGGGTCCTACGAGCAGTACTTC. Protein: CASSPNLRGGSYEQYF.

This chain connects TRBV18 to TRBJ2-7; D remains unclear. Trimming stripped 2 bases from V and 2 bases from J, with 7 bases between. The germline CDR1 and CDR2 sequences are KGHSH and LQKENI. The CDR3 is 13 residues long. CDR3 sequence (DNA): TGTGCCAGCTCACCAAGGTATACCTACGAGCAGTACTTC. As protein: CASSPRYTYEQYF.

This clone showed up just a few times. The chain couples TRBV7-6 to TRBJ2-7, with TRBD2 as a possible D gene (6 bases). V lost 1 base to trimming and J lost 1 base, with 11 bases between them. Germline V gene lookup returns CDR1 SGHVS and CDR2 FNYEAQ. This CDR3 has 15 amino acids. Here the CDR3 reads CASSLDGSLSYEQYF. The CDR3 nucleotides read TGTGCCAGCAGCTTAGACGGGAGCCTTTCCTACGAGCAGTACTTC.